This TCR beta chain emerged from a study of CD8+ T cells in alopecia areata. For the study at large: Tofacitinib exposure lasted 6 to 18 months, followed by 6 months off drug.

Germline assignment: CDR1 SGHAT and CDR2 FQNNGV. The V and J ends lost 3 bases and 5 bases, in that order; junction bases with no gene match: 10. The length of the CDR3 is 16 residues. General study results and limits: In scalp and blood, many expanded lesional clones persisted during tofacitinib. More clonal than normal scalp was lesional scalp, particularly alopecia totalis/universalis.

Extracted from the samples, RNA was reverse transcribed into cDNA to serve as the sequencing template. The table came from immunoSEQ multiplex PCR; TCRdb's copy has only in-frame clones and leaves some out. The top ten hold approximately 0.7% of the sample, which has around 190,000 clones, 45% to 65% seen once. Note on this clone: The antigen is not known.

The treatment: oral pan-JAK inhibitor, 5-10 mg twice daily. PBMCs served as the source from which CD4+ and CD8+ T cells were sorted. The J gene is TRBJ2-5, the V gene TRBV11-2; TRBD2 agrees at 9 bases. Sample: CD4+ T cells sorted from blood, taken at week 4, from a patient treated with tofacitinib. The receptor's source is a human donor with alopecia areata. The CDR3 DNA follows: TGTGCCAGCAGCTTGGGCGGGAGGGCCACTATGGAGACCCAGTACTTC. Translated, it gives CASSLGGRATMETQYF.